These 21 T cell receptor beta chains share one sample of origin, sequenced in a study of CD8+CD57+ T cells in acquired aplastic anemia. Sequencing was done on patients that had shown CD8+CD57+ cell expansion by flow cytometry. Profiles of TCR beta VDJ and CDR3 were generated from a genomic DNA template. MiXCR, run by TCRdb on the reads, gives a single entry per CDR3 protein. The sample lists about 160,000 distinct CDR3 sequences; under 55% were seen once. The specimen was sorted CD4+, CD8+, or CD8+CD57+ T cells (not recorded which) from PBMCs. The receptor set was obtained from a human donor with aplastic anemia.

This clonotype has a handful of counts. The V call is TRBV20-1, the J call TRBJ2-5; 8 bases line up with TRBD2. The CDR3 consists of 15 residues. Germline trimming cut 0 bases from V and 2 bases from J; bases unmatched to any gene: 5. The germline gives CDR1 DFQATT, CDR2 SNEGSKA (reference sequence). The CDR3 bases are TGCAGTGCTAGAGATATCACTAGCGGTCAAGAGACCCAGTACTTC. Amino acid sequence: CSARDITSGQETQYF.

The rearrangement joins TRBV2 to TRBJ2-5; tentative D call: TRBD2 (5 bases). CDR3 length: 15 residues. Trimming pared 2 bases from V and 1 base from J, leaving 11 bases between. The germline V gene has CDR1 SNHLY and CDR2 FYNNEI. The CDR3 is CASSELGGFQETQYF. As DNA, the CDR3 is TGTGCCAGCAGTGAATTGGGCGGGTTCCAAGAGACCCAGTACTTC.

This clonotype showed up many times. The V call is TRBV10-3, the J call TRBJ2-7; TRBD2 aligns across 7 bases. Trimming cost V 6 bases and J 3 bases; bases outside gene matches: 8. The CDR3 covers 14 residues. Germline V gene sequence: CDR1 ENHRY, CDR2 SYGVKD. CDR3 DNA: TGTGCCATCAGCCCGGGGGGATCCCTCTACGAGCAGTACTTC. Amino acids: CAISPGGSLYEQYF.

There are many counts of this clonotype. The rearrangement joins TRBV7-2 to TRBJ1-6; maybe TRBD1 (6 bases). V was shortened by 6 bases and J by 9 bases, with 15 bases between the two germline ends. The CDR3 is 14 residues long. From germline, CDR1 is SGHTA and CDR2 FQGNSA. The CDR3: CASREGDGGSPLHF. The CDR3 DNA follows: TGTGCCAGCAGGGAGGGGGACGGTGGTTCACCCCTCCACTTT.

This rearrangement joins TRBV20-1 to TRBJ2-7; either TRBD1 or TRBD2 may supply D (5 bases each). The CDR3 spans 11 residues. The V and J ends lost 5 bases and 8 bases respectively, with 13 bases between them. CDR1 is DFQATT and CDR2 is SNEGSKA in the germline V gene (reference sequence). The CDR3 DNA reads as TGCAGTGCTGGCGAGGGGTTTCAGCAGTACTTC. Its protein product is CSAGEGFQQYF.

This clonotype was picked up many times. CDR3 amino acids: CSARDPSPINQPQHF. The CDR3 DNA reads as TGCAGTGCTAGAGATCCTTCCCCCATAAATCAGCCCCAGCATTTT. J is TRBJ1-5 and V is TRBV20-1, with no clear D. Trimming took 0 bases from V and 4 from J, leaving 13 bases between them. The germline gives CDR1 DFQATT, CDR2 SNEGSKA (reference sequence). The CDR3 covers 15 residues.

The rearrangement joins TRBV7-2 to TRBJ2-5, with D hard to call. Trimming took 1 base from V and 0 from J, leaving 6 bases between them. The length of the CDR3 is 14 residues. Germline assignment: CDR1 SGHTA and CDR2 FQGNSA. CDR3: CASSLVRNQETQYF. For the CDR3, the DNA is TGTGCCAGCAGCTTAGTACGGAACCAAGAGACCCAGTACTTC.

This rearrangement joins TRBV6-4 to TRBJ2-3, with 11 nucleotides matching TRBD2. V lost 4 bases and J lost 4; bases outside the gene matches: 1. Germline-derived CDR1 and CDR2 are MRHNA and SNTAGT. CDR3 size: 14 residues. In DNA form, the CDR3 reads TGTGCCAGCAGTGTGACTAGCGGGGCAGATACGCAGTATTTT. Translated: CASSVTSGADTQYF.

V gene TRBV19 combines with J gene TRBJ2-3; the D gene could be TRBD1 or TRBD2 (6 bases each). CDR3 length: 15 residues. The ends were cut back, 3 bases at V and 2 bases at J, with 12 bases in the middle. The germline V gene has CDR1 LNHDA and CDR2 SQIVND (reference sequence). The CDR3 DNA is TGTGCCAGTAGTATCGCGGGACACCCCACAGATACGCAGTATTTT. It specifies CASSIAGHPTDTQYF.

The chain is built from TRBV20-1 and TRBJ2-5; maybe TRBD2 (5 bases). Germline V gives CDR1 DFQATT, CDR2 SNEGSKA (reference sequence). Trimming shortened V by 1 base and J by 7 bases, and 13 bases separated the two germline ends. The CDR3 runs to 13 residues. The DNA of the CDR3 is TGCAGTGCTAGAGCGCAACCGAGCGGGACCCAGTACTTC. Residues: CSARAQPSGTQYF.

J is TRBJ2-3 and V is TRBV2; D gene ambiguous. The CDR3 loop spans 13 amino acids. V gave up 8 bases and J gave up 3 bases, with 12 bases separating them. Per germline, CDR1 SNHLY and CDR2 FYNNEI. The CDR3 is CASWVWGTDTQYF. Written as DNA, the CDR3 is TGTGCCAGCTGGGTATGGGGTACAGATACGCAGTATTTT.

This clonotype has only a few counts. This chain connects TRBV2 to TRBJ2-4, with TRBD1 identical over 12 bases. Germline assignment: CDR1 SNHLY and CDR2 FYNNEI. This CDR3 region has 21 residues. With V trimmed by 4 bases and J by 1 base, 17 bases remained unmatched. The CDR3 protein is CASSVSGTGGLGRAAKNIQYF. CDR3 nucleotide sequence: TGTGCCAGCAGTGTGTCGGGGACAGGGGGCCTCGGGAGGGCGGCCAAAAACATTCAGTACTTC.

This clonotype was counted ten times or more. The chain employs TRBV5-4 and TRBJ2-5; perhaps TRBD2 as D (5 bases). The CDR3 is 15 amino acids. V lost 1 base to trimming and J lost 1 base, with 11 bases between them. Per germline, CDR1 SGHNT and CDR2 YYREEE (reference sequence). CDR3 region: CASSLSEGRQETQYF. The CDR3 DNA reads as TGTGCCAGCAGCTTGTCTGAGGGCCGCCAAGAGACCCAGTACTTC.

This clonotype was observed a handful of times. CDR3 sequence (DNA): TGTGCCATCAGTGAGTCGAACAGGGAGGCCTACGAGCAGTACTTC. Translating it yields CAISESNREAYEQYF. This rearrangement joins TRBV10-3 to TRBJ2-7; D possibly uses TRBD1 or TRBD2 (6 bases each). The CDR3 contains 15 residues. In germline, CDR1 is ENHRY, CDR2 SYGVKD. V lost 0 bases, J lost 2 bases, and 11 bases lay in between.

The rearrangement uses TRBV28 and TRBJ1-1; no firm D call. V lost 7 bases and J 1 base, leaving 4 bases between the germline ends. The germline V gene encodes CDR1 MDHEN and CDR2 SYDVKM. The CDR3 contains 11 residues. The CDR3 sequence: CASNQNTEAFF. Written as DNA, the CDR3 is TGTGCCAGCAATCAGAACACTGAAGCTTTCTTT.

This clonotype was found a few times. The chain joins TRBV30 to TRBJ2-6, with D tentatively TRBD1 (6 bases). V was pared by 3 bases and J by 5 bases, with 17 bases between. The germline V gene has CDR1 GTSNPN and CDR2 SVGIG (reference sequence). The CDR3 consists of 16 residues. CDR3 nucleotides: TGTGCCTGGAGCTTACAGGGAAAAACTAGGGCCAACGTCCTGACTTTC. This translates into CAWSLQGKTRANVLTF.

The J gene is TRBJ1-5, the V gene TRBV29-1; tentative D call: TRBD1 (5 bases). CDR3 length: 12 residues. Trimming removed 6 bases at V and 3 bases at J, with 9 bases between. Germline V gene sequence: CDR1 SQVTM, CDR2 ANQGSEA. In nucleotides, the CDR3 is TGCAGCGTCAGGGATCCCAATCAGCCCCAGCATTTT. Encoded protein: CSVRDPNQPQHF.

This clonotype was recorded a few times. This chain connects TRBV5-1 to TRBJ2-3; D is unclear. Germline assignment: CDR1 SGHRS and CDR2 YFSETQ. V lost 6 bases and J 0 bases, leaving 11 bases between the germline ends. The CDR3 is made up of 14 amino acids. DNA for the CDR3: TGCGCCAGCAAGTTAGGATATAGCACAGATACGCAGTATTTT. Translated: CASKLGYSTDTQYF.

With regard to this clonotype: A single base separates this from a much larger clone, so it may be a read error. The V call is TRBV5-1, the J call TRBJ1-1, with 12 bases aligning to TRBD1. J was trimmed by 11 bases and V by 3 bases; bases with no gene match: 8. This CDR3 is built from 14 residues. Looked up from germline, CDR1 is SGHRS and CDR2 is YFSETQ. In nucleotides, the CDR3 is TGCGCCAGCAGCTATGGGACAGGGGGCGAAGACGCTTTCTTT. This sequence encodes CASSYGTGGEDAFF.

This clonotype was found many times. The chain employs TRBV5-5 and TRBJ1-2; TRBD1 might be the D (5 bases). Trimming removed 6 bases at V and 8 bases at J, with 17 bases between. This CDR3 region has 13 residues. CDR1 SGHKS and CDR2 YYEKEE come from the germline V gene (reference sequence). The CDR3 sequence: CASNDRGPRGYTF. The CDR3, as DNA: TGTGCCAGCAACGATCGGGGCCCCAGGGGCTACACCTTC.

In its sample, this clonotype was seen a few times. V and J are TRBV18 and TRBJ2-5, with a possible D match to TRBD2 (6 bases). Germline V gene data show CDR1 as KGHSH and CDR2 as LQKENI. V was cut by 1 base and J by 5 bases, with 14 bases left in between. The CDR3 is made up of 15 amino acids. In nucleotides, the CDR3 is TGTGCCAGCTCACCACGGGACTTTTCAGCGGAGACCCAGTACTTC. It specifies CASSPRDFSAETQYF.